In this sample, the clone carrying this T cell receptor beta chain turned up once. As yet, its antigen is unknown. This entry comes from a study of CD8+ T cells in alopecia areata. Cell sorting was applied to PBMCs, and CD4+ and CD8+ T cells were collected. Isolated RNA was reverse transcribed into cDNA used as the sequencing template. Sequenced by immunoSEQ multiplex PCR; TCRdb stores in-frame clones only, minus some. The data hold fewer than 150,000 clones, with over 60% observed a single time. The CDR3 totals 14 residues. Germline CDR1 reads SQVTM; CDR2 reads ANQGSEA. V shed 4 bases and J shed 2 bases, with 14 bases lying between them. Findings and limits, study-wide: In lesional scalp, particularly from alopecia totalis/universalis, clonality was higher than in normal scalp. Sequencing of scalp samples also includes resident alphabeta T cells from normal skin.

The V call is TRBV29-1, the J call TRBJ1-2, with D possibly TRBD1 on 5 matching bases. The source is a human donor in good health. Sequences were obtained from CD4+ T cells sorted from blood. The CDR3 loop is CSVGTETANYGYTF. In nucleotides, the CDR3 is TGCAGCGTTGGTACTGAGACAGCGAACTATGGCTACACCTTC. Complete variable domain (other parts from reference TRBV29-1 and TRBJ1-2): SAVISQKPSRDICQRGTSLTIQCQVDSQVTMMFWYRQQPGQSLTLIATANQGSEATYESGFVIDKFPISRPNLTFSTLTVSNMSPEDSSIYLCSVGTETANYGYTFGSGTRLTVV.